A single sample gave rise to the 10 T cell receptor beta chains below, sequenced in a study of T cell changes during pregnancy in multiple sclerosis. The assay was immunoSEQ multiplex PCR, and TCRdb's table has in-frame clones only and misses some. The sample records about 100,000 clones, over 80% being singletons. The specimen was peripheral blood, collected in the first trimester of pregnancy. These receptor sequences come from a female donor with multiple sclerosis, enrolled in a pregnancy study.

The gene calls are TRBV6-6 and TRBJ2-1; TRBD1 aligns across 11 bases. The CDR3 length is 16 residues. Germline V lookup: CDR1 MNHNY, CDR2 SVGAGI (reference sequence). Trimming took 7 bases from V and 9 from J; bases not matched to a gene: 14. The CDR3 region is CASKKPGQGALSEQFF. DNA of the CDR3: TGTGCCAGCAAGAAACCCGGACAGGGGGCCCTCAGTGAGCAGTTCTTC.

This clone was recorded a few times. The DNA of the CDR3 is TGTGCCAGCAGTCCTTTCTCCTACGAGCAGTACTTC. Encoded protein: CASSPFSYEQYF. The rearrangement links TRBV11-2 to TRBJ2-7; no clear D. V shed 6 bases and J shed 0 bases, with 6 bases lying between them. This CDR3 contains 12 residues. Looked up from germline, CDR1 is SGHAT and CDR2 is FQNNGV.

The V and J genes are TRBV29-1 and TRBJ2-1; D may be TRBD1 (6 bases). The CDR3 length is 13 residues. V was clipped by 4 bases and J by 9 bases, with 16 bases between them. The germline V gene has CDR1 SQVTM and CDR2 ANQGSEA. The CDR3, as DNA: TGCAGCGTTGGGGGGCACACCGACGGTGAGCAGTTCTTC. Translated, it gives CSVGGHTDGEQFF.

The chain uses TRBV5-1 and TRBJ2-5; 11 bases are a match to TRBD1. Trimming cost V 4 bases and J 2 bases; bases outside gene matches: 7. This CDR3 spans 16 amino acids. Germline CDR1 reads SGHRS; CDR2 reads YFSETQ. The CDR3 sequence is CASSPGTGGAQETQYF. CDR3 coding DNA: TGCGCCAGCAGCCCGGGGACAGGGGGTGCACAAGAGACCCAGTACTTC.

The CDR3 loop is CASDRGRANYGYTF. The CDR3 DNA reads TGTGCCAGCGACAGGGGGAGGGCCAACTATGGCTACACCTTC. V usage is TRBV6-1 and J usage is TRBJ1-2, with 9 positions matching TRBD1. Per germline, CDR1 MNHNS and CDR2 SASEGT. The V and J ends lost 8 bases and 2 bases, in that order; junction bases with no gene match: 6. This CDR3 comprises 14 residues.

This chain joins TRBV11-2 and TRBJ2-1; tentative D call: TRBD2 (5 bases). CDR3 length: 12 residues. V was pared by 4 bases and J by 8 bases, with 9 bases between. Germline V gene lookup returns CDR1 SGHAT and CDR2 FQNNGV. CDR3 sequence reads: CASSSWRDEQFF. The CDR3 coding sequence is TGTGCCAGCAGCTCCTGGCGGGATGAGCAGTTCTTC.

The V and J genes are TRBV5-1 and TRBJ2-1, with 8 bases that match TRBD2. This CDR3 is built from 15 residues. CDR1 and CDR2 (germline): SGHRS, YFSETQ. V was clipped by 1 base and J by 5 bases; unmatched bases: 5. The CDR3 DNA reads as TGCGCCAGCAGCTTGACTAGCGGCCTAAACAATGAGCAGTTCTTC. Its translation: CASSLTSGLNNEQFF.

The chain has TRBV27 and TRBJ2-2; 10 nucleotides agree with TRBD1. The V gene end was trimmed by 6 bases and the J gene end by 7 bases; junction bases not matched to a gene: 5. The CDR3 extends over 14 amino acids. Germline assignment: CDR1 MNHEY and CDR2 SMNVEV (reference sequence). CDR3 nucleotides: TGTGCCAGCAGAAGACAGGGGGCGGTCGGGGAGCTGTTTTTT. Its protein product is CASRRQGAVGELFF.

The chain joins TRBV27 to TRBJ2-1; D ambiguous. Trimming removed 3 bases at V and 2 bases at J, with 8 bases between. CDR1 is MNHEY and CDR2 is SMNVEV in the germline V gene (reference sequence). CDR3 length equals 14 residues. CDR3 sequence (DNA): TGTGCCAGCAGTTTGGTGGCAACCTACAATGAGCAGTTCTTC. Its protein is CASSLVATYNEQFF.

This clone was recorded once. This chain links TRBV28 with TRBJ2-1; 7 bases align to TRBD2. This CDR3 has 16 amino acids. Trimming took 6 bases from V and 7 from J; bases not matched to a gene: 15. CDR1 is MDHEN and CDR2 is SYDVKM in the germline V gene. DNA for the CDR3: TGTGCCAGCAGGGGGACGGGAGGCCACCGAGTGAATGAGCAGTTCTTC. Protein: CASRGTGGHRVNEQFF.